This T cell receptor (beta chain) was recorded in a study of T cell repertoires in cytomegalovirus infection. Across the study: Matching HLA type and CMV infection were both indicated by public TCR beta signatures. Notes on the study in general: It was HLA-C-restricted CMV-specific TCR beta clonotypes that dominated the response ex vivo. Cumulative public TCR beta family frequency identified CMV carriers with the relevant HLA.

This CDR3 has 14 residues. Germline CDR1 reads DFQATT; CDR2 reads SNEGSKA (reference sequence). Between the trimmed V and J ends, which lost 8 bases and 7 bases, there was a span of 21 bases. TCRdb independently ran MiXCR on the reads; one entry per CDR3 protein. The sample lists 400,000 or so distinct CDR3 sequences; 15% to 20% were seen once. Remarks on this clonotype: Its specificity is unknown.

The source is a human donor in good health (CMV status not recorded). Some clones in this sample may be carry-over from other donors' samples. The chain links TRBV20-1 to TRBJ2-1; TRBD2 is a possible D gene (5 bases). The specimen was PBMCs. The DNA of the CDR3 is TGCAGTCTTATTTCACTAGATTTGGCGAATGAGCAGTTCTTC. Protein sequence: CSLISLDLANEQFF.